The 14 T cell receptor beta chains in this list originate from one sample, sequenced in a study of CD8+ T cells in alopecia areata. Documented treatment: oral pan-JAK inhibitor, 5-10 mg twice daily. Once RNA had been extracted, it was reverse transcribed into cDNA to act as the sequencing template. Method: immunoSEQ multiplex PCR; TCRdb's copy keeps in-frame clones and lacks some. Of over 100,000 clones in the sample, roughly three fifths were seen once. Source: CD8+ T cells sorted from blood, taken at week 24, from a patient treated with tofacitinib. These receptors were taken from a human donor with alopecia areata.

The chain couples TRBV27 to TRBJ2-2, with 8 bases that match TRBD1. Germline trimming cut 10 bases from V and 2 bases from J; bases unmatched to any gene: 6. The CDR3 is made up of 14 amino acids. Per germline, CDR1 MNHEY and CDR2 SMNVEV (reference sequence). The CDR3 DNA sequence: TGTGCCATCGGACAGGGAATCAACACCGGGGAGCTGTTTTTT. This sequence encodes CAIGQGINTGELFF.

V is TRBV6-1 and J is TRBJ2-7; D gene uncertain. CDR1 is MNHNS and CDR2 is SASEGT in the germline V gene. The V gene lost 6 bases and the J gene lost 0 bases, with 6 bases spanning the gap. CDR3 size: 12 residues. CDR3 amino acids: CASSSGSYEQYF. CDR3 nucleotide sequence: TGTGCCAGCAGCTCGGGCTCCTACGAGCAGTACTTC.

In its sample, this clone was seen a few times. This chain uses TRBV15 with TRBJ2-7; D is unresolved. Germline V lookup: CDR1 LNHNV, CDR2 YYDKDF (reference sequence). V shed 4 bases and J shed 0 bases, with 7 bases lying between them. The CDR3 sequence is 13 residues long. The CDR3 region has the DNA TGTGCCACCAGCAAGCCCACCTCCTACGAGCAGTACTTC. Its translation: CATSKPTSYEQYF. Drawing the rest from reference TRBV15 and TRBJ2-7, the complete variable domain is DAMVIQNPRYQVTQFGKPVTLSCSQTLNHNVMYWYQQKSSQAPKLLFHYYDKDFNNEADTPDNFQSRRPNTSFCFLDIRSPGLGDTAMYLCATSKPTSYEQYFGPGTRLTVT.

The chain has TRBV4-1 and TRBJ1-5; D ambiguous. Trimming stripped 1 base from V and 0 bases from J, with 7 bases between. The CDR3 is 15 residues long. CDR1 is MGHRA, CDR2 YSYEKL, per germline. CDR3 sequence (DNA): TGCGCCAGCAGCCAAGTTACGGGTAGCAATCAGCCCCAGCATTTT. This translates into CASSQVTGSNQPQHF.

The chain joins TRBV29-1 to TRBJ2-1; D possibly corresponds to TRBD2 (5 bases). Looked up from germline, CDR1 is SQVTM and CDR2 is ANQGSEA. The CDR3 loop spans 13 amino acids. The V and J ends lost 6 bases and 3 bases respectively, with 12 bases between them. The chain's CDR3 is CSVAARDYNEQFF. CDR3 DNA: TGCAGCGTGGCCGCCCGGGACTACAATGAGCAGTTCTTC.

This chain connects TRBV6-1 to TRBJ1-2; TRBD1 agrees at 8 bases. V shed 7 bases and J 4 bases; nucleotides not matched to a gene: 11. The CDR3 length is 15 residues. Germline V gene lookup returns CDR1 MNHNS and CDR2 SASEGT. The CDR3 coding sequence is TGTGCCAGCATGTTCAGGGGGCGCAAAGTCTATGGCTACACCTTC. Its protein product is CASMFRGRKVYGYTF.

The CDR3 region is CASSSGTGGFEQYF. The DNA for the CDR3 is TGTGCCAGCAGTTCCGGGACAGGGGGCTTCGAGCAGTACTTC. The chain carries TRBV27 and TRBJ2-7; 12 nucleotides match TRBD1. Germline V gives CDR1 MNHEY, CDR2 SMNVEV (reference sequence). This CDR3 is built from 14 residues. V dropped 4 bases and J dropped 6; count of bases not matched to a gene: 4.

CDR3 bases: TGCGCCAGCAGCCAGGACAGGGTCGGCACAGATACGCAGTATTTT. It translates to CASSQDRVGTDTQYF. The rearrangement links TRBV4-1 to TRBJ2-3; 8 bases are shared with TRBD1. Germline assignment: CDR1 MGHRA and CDR2 YSYEKL. The V gene end was trimmed by 3 bases and the J gene end by 1 base; junction bases not matched to a gene: 3. This CDR3 spans 15 amino acids.

The chain links TRBV6-4 to TRBJ2-6; D is tentatively TRBD1 or TRBD2 (5 bases each). Trimming removed 4 bases at V and 4 bases at J, with 11 bases between. The CDR3 loop spans 15 amino acids. In germline, CDR1 is MRHNA, CDR2 SNTAGT. CDR3 region: CASSGAGSGANVLTF. The CDR3 nucleotides read TGTGCCAGCAGTGGTGCAGGGAGCGGGGCCAACGTCCTGACTTTC.

The rearrangement uses TRBV6-1 and TRBJ2-7; D remains unclear. CDR3 length: 13 residues. Germline V gives CDR1 MNHNS, CDR2 SASEGT. V dropped 1 base and J dropped 2 bases, with 6 bases sitting between them. The CDR3 region is CASSEGMAYEQYF. The CDR3 DNA follows: TGTGCCAGCAGTGAAGGCATGGCCTACGAGCAGTACTTC.

The V and J genes are TRBV9 and TRBJ2-7, with a tentative D call TRBD1 (5 bases). V shed 3 bases and J shed 5 bases, with 15 bases lying between them. Looked up from germline, CDR1 is SGDLS and CDR2 is YYNGEE. The CDR3 is 14 residues long. The CDR3 reads CASSEGAGKNEQYF. The CDR3 DNA is TGTGCCAGCAGCGAGGGCGCAGGGAAGAACGAGCAGTACTTC.

The gene calls are TRBV5-1 and TRBJ2-7; the D gene could be TRBD1 or TRBD2 (5 bases each). The V end lost 2 bases, the J end lost 2 bases, and 11 bases lay between the germline ends. CDR1 and CDR2 from the germline V gene are SGHRS and YFSETQ. The CDR3 consists of 14 residues. The CDR3 nucleotides are TGCGCCAGCAGCTTCGGGACGAGACCCTACGAGCAGTACTTC. Its protein product is CASSFGTRPYEQYF.

The chain employs TRBV7-2 and TRBJ2-7, with D maybe TRBD1 (5 bases). The CDR3 has 14 amino acids. Looked up from germline, CDR1 is SGHTA and CDR2 is FQGNSA. Trimming cost V 1 base and J 2 bases, with 9 bases left between them. The CDR3 DNA sequence: TGTGCCAGCAGCTTAGGGACACGAGCCTACGAGCAGTACTTC. Translation gives CASSLGTRAYEQYF.

Of note for this clone: This sample includes further DNA sequences coding for the same CDR3. V is TRBV27 and J is TRBJ2-1, with D unresolved. Deletions cut 2 bases from V and 4 bases from J, with 6 bases between. This CDR3 is built from 13 residues. Germline V CDR1 and CDR2: MNHEY, SMNVEV (reference sequence). CDR3 nucleotides: TGTGCCAGCAGTTTAGGTCGATACAATGAGCAGTTCTTC. Amino acid sequence: CASSLGRYNEQFF.